The 22 T cell receptor beta chains below come from one sample, sequenced in a study of T cell responses to AZD1222 COVID-19 vaccine (dated by TCRdb to the early 2020s). The sample's time point, from its label and the paper: baseline before first vaccination. Receptor amplification or capture employed the immunoSEQ multiplex PCR assay. What TCRdb holds here is the immuneACCESS table cut down to in-frame rearrangements. Part of the clones is not present; checked against another copy, under half of the missing clones reflect an unresolved V gene, and the others are unexplained. This sample gives around 140,000 clones in total; about nine tenths of them show up just once. The top ten clones comprise 6.9% of the sample. Sequencing was performed on peripheral blood, taken on day 0 of AZD1222 vaccination. The origin of the receptors is an adult in good health.

This clone was recorded once. The gene calls are TRBV27 and TRBJ2-3; D perhaps matches TRBD1 (5 bases). Trimming cost V 5 bases and J 3 bases, with 15 bases left between them. Germline lookup yields CDR1 MNHEY and CDR2 SMNVEV (reference sequence). The CDR3 spans 15 residues. The CDR3 region has the DNA TGTGCCAGCAGTCCTACGGACATCTCTACAGATACGCAGTATTTT. Its translation is CASSPTDISTDTQYF.

The chain joins TRBV7-6 to TRBJ1-6; no clear D. In germline, CDR1 is SGHVS, CDR2 FNYEAQ. With 3 bases removed from V and 0 bases from J, the gap between germline ends came to 9 bases. CDR3 length: 16 amino acids. The CDR3 protein is CASSLSGSSYNSPLHF. The CDR3 nucleotides read TGTGCCAGCAGCTTGTCGGGAAGCTCCTATAATTCACCCCTCCACTTT.

The chain carries TRBV11-2 and TRBJ2-1, with 11 bases lining up with TRBD2. V was pared by 6 bases and J by 7 bases, with 8 bases of the junction left unmatched. Germline values: CDR1 SGHAT, CDR2 FQNNGV. The CDR3 contains 15 residues. The CDR3: CASSFSGGAGNEQFF. DNA of the CDR3: TGTGCCAGCAGTTTTAGCGGGGGGGCCGGGAATGAGCAGTTCTTC. The entire variable domain, with the rest obtained from reference TRBV11-2 and TRBJ2-1, is as follows: EAGVAQSPRYKIIEKRQSVAFWCNPISGHATLYWYQQILGQGPKLLIQFQNNGVVDDSQLPKDRFSAERLKGVDSTLKIQPAKLEDSAVYLCASSFSGGAGNEQFFGPGTRLTVL.

The V call is TRBV5-4, the J call TRBJ2-3; TRBD2 agrees at 7 bases. Germline V lookup: CDR1 SGHNT, CDR2 YYREEE (reference sequence). The CDR3 consists of 15 residues. J was trimmed by 0 bases and V by 3 bases; bases with no gene match: 4. The DNA for the CDR3 is TGTGCCAGCAGCTCGGGCGGGAGTAGCACAGATACGCAGTATTTT. Its translation: CASSSGGSSTDTQYF.

J is TRBJ1-3 and V is TRBV20-1; D is uncertain. Looked up from germline, CDR1 is DFQATT and CDR2 is SNEGSKA (reference sequence). The CDR3 runs 13 residues. Trimming removed 3 bases at V and 1 base at J, with 7 bases between. The CDR3 DNA reads as TGCAGTGCTAGTGGCGCTTCTGGAAACACCATATATTTT. This gives the protein CSASGASGNTIYF.

The chain uses TRBV24-1 and TRBJ2-5, with no clear D. The V gene's germline CDR1 is KGHDR and CDR2 SFDVKD. The CDR3 is made up of 15 amino acids. The V and J ends lost 3 bases and 4 bases respectively, with 14 bases between them. DNA for the CDR3: TGTGCCACCAGTGATCCACGAGGCTTGAGAGAGACCCAGTACTTC. Its protein product is CATSDPRGLRETQYF.

The chain recombines TRBV19 with TRBJ2-5, with 12 nucleotides matching TRBD2. J was trimmed by 5 bases and V by 6 bases; bases with no gene match: 4. The length of the CDR3 is 14 residues. The V gene's germline CDR1 is LNHDA and CDR2 SQIVND (reference sequence). The CDR3 is CASRTSGGGETQYF. The CDR3 nucleotides read TGTGCCAGTAGGACTAGCGGGGGTGGGGAGACCCAGTACTTC. The full variable domain, completed using reference TRBV19 and TRBJ2-5, is DGGITQSPKYLFRKEGQNVTLSCEQNLNHDAMYWYRQDPGQGLRLIYYSQIVNDFQKGDIAEGYSVSREKKESFPLTVTSAQKNPTAFYLCASRTSGGGETQYFGPGTRLLVL.

The rearrangement joins TRBV24-1 to TRBJ2-2, with D possibly being TRBD1 (6 bases). Trimming pared 6 bases from V and 0 bases from J, leaving 10 bases between. The germline CDR1 and CDR2 sequences are KGHDR and SFDVKD. There are 15 residues in the CDR3. CDR3: CATSRGHPNTGELFF. The CDR3 coding sequence is TGTGCCACCAGTAGGGGACACCCGAACACCGGGGAGCTGTTTTTT.

The chain joins TRBV5-1 to TRBJ1-4; D gene uncertain. CDR1 is SGHRS, CDR2 YFSETQ, per germline. There are 13 residues in the CDR3. V was shortened by 7 bases and J by 5 bases, with 12 bases between the two germline ends. CDR3 in amino acids: CASRLDGNEKLFF. As DNA, the CDR3 is TGCGCCAGCCGATTGGATGGGAATGAAAAACTGTTTTTT. Full variable domain (missing parts from reference TRBV5-1 and TRBJ1-4): KAGVTQTPRYLIKTRGQQVTLSCSPISGHRSVSWYQQTPGQGLQFLFEYFSETQRNKGNFPGRFSGRQFSNSRSEMNVSTLELGDSALYLCASRLDGNEKLFFGSGTQLSVL.

The chain combines TRBV28 with TRBJ1-2, with no clear D. The CDR3 extends over 15 amino acids. Per germline, CDR1 MDHEN and CDR2 SYDVKM. V was cut by 6 bases and J by 1 base, with 15 bases left in between. The CDR3 protein is CASRSSPEGNYGYTF. In DNA form, the CDR3 reads TGTGCCAGCAGATCCTCTCCGGAGGGTAACTATGGCTACACCTTC.

This clone was seen only once. The V and J genes are TRBV5-1 and TRBJ1-5; D is possibly TRBD1 (6 bases). This CDR3 comprises 15 residues. Germline values: CDR1 SGHRS, CDR2 YFSETQ. Trimming pared 4 bases from V and 0 bases from J, leaving 11 bases between. The CDR3 sequence is CASSPGQYSNQPQHF. CDR3 DNA sequence: TGCGCCAGCAGCCCAGGACAGTATAGCAATCAGCCCCAGCATTTT. Filled out from reference TRBV5-1 and TRBJ1-5, the complete variable domain reads KAGVTQTPRYLIKTRGQQVTLSCSPISGHRSVSWYQQTPGQGLQFLFEYFSETQRNKGNFPGRFSGRQFSNSRSEMNVSTLELGDSALYLCASSPGQYSNQPQHFGDGTRLSIL.

The genes are TRBV4-2 and TRBJ1-2; D call uncertain. Trimming took 3 bases from V and 4 from J, leaving 12 bases between them. This CDR3 region has 14 residues. CDR1 is LGHNA, CDR2 YNFKEQ, per germline. The CDR3 DNA is TGTGCCAGCAGCCAGGGAGACTTCAGCTATGGCTACACCTTC. This sequence encodes CASSQGDFSYGYTF.

The gene calls are TRBV3-1 (or the pseudogene TRBV3-2) and TRBJ1-1; 7 nucleotides match TRBD1. The CDR3 consists of 14 residues. CDR1 and CDR2 from the germline V gene are LGHDT and YNNKEL (reference sequence). The J segment lost 10 bases and the V segment lost 4 bases, leaving 12 bases of the junction unmatched. The CDR3 here is CASSPRRTGFGAFF. CDR3 in DNA: TGTGCCAGCAGCCCCCGGCGGACAGGATTCGGAGCTTTCTTT.

The rearrangement joins TRBV5-1 to TRBJ2-7, with 7 bases lining up with TRBD1. The CDR3 loop spans 15 amino acids. Germline CDR1 reads SGHRS; CDR2 reads YFSETQ. V shed 4 bases and J 0 bases; nucleotides not matched to a gene: 7. The chain's CDR3 is CASSVGQTSSYEQYF. The CDR3, as DNA: TGCGCCAGCAGCGTGGGACAGACCAGCTCCTACGAGCAGTACTTC.

The chain is built from TRBV3-1 (or the pseudogene TRBV3-2) and TRBJ2-7, with 11 bases that match TRBD2. CDR1 LGHDT and CDR2 YNNKEL come from the germline V gene (reference sequence). Trimming took 4 bases from V and 2 from J; bases not matched to a gene: 4. The length of the CDR3 is 15 residues. The CDR3, as DNA: TGTGCCAGCAGCCCCACTAGCGGGGGAGCCTACGAGCAGTACTTC. It yields the protein CASSPTSGGAYEQYF.

The V and J genes are TRBV7-2 and TRBJ1-2; perhaps TRBD1 as D (5 bases). The V and J ends lost 2 bases and 8 bases respectively, with 24 bases between them. Germline assignment: CDR1 SGHTA and CDR2 FQGNSA. The CDR3 totals 17 residues. This CDR3 reads CASSLPPHSGGSRGYTF. CDR3 in DNA: TGTGCCAGCAGCTTACCGCCCCACTCCGGGGGATCTCGCGGCTACACCTTC.

V is TRBV29-1 and J is TRBJ2-3, with D possibly matching TRBD2 (6 bases). Between the trimmed V and J ends, which lost 1 base and 0 bases, there was a span of 8 bases. Germline CDR1 is SQVTM and CDR2 is ANQGSEA. The CDR3 loop spans 14 amino acids. CDR3 amino acids: CSVEGGDSTDTQYF. DNA for the CDR3: TGCAGCGTTGAAGGCGGGGATAGCACAGATACGCAGTATTTT.

This chain joins TRBV7-9 and TRBJ2-5; D is ambiguous. The CDR3 has 10 amino acids. Trimming removed 3 bases at V and 6 bases at J, with 2 bases between. In germline, CDR1 is SEHNR, CDR2 FQNEAQ (reference sequence). This chain's CDR3 is CASSFKTQYF. The CDR3, as DNA: TGTGCCAGCAGCTTCAAGACCCAGTACTTC.

This chain uses TRBV7-2 with TRBJ2-7; the D gene is possibly TRBD1 (5 bases). Germline V CDR1 and CDR2: SGHTA, FQGNSA. CDR3 length equals 14 residues. The V end lost 1 base, the J end lost 4 bases, and 11 bases lay between the germline ends. The CDR3 is CASSLEGSAYEQYF. The CDR3 DNA reads TGTGCCAGCAGCTTAGAGGGGTCCGCTTACGAGCAGTACTTC.

V usage is TRBV5-4 and J usage is TRBJ2-5, with D possibly TRBD2 on 5 matching bases. This CDR3 spans 15 amino acids. Per germline, CDR1 SGHNT and CDR2 YYREEE (reference sequence). The V end was cut by 2 bases, the J end by 2 bases, with 13 bases between. CDR3 nucleotides: TGTGCCAGCAGCTTTAGACTCCGAGGGCAAGAGACCCAGTACTTC. Encoded protein: CASSFRLRGQETQYF. The complete variable domain, with remaining parts taken from reference TRBV5-4 and TRBJ2-5, reads ETGVTQSPTHLIKTRGQQVTLRCSSQSGHNTVSWYQQALGQGPQFIFQYYREEENGRGNFPPRFSGLQFPNYSSELNVNALELDDSALYLCASSFRLRGQETQYFGPGTRLLVL.

The chain recombines TRBV4-1 with TRBJ1-2; tentative D call: TRBD1 (5 bases). There are 11 residues in the CDR3. Germline CDR1 reads MGHRA; CDR2 reads YSYEKL. V gave up 9 bases and J gave up 7 bases, with 12 bases separating them. CDR3 region: CASGVGGGYTF. CDR3 DNA: TGCGCCAGTGGAGTGGGGGGTGGCTACACCTTC.

The chain employs TRBV11-3 and TRBJ1-2; no clear D. The V gene lost 2 bases and the J gene lost 7 bases, with 17 bases spanning the gap. This CDR3 spans 15 amino acids. The germline CDR1 and CDR2 sequences are SGHNT and YENEEA. The CDR3 coding sequence is TGTGCCAGCAGCTTATGTAGTTTATGGCGGGGTGGCTACACCTTC. It translates to CASSLCSLWRGGYTF.